A single sample gave rise to the 8 T cell receptor beta chains below, sequenced in a study of beta chain features in type 1 diabetes (dated by TCRdb to about 2018). Receptor libraries were prepared by the immunoSEQ multiplex PCR assay. All of the isolated RNA was reverse transcribed with the High Capacity cDNA Reverse Transcription Kit, so expressed TCRB transcripts were sequenced. Drawn from immuneACCESS, this table holds only the in-frame rearrangements with V and J called that TCRdb kept. Clones are partly lost; checked studies trace under half to an unresolved V gene and leave the rest unexplained. A total of hundreds of thousands of clones appear in this sample, roughly 31% of them only once. Clones ranked in the top ten supply 0.065% of the sample. Sequenced material: naive CD4+ T cells from blood. The cell subset or site tag for this specimen amounts to: true naive CD4+ T cells. The origin of the receptors is a man aged 18 to 30 in good health.

This chain links TRBV30 with TRBJ2-7; 11 bases match TRBD2. CDR1 and CDR2 from the germline V gene are GTSNPN and SVGIG (reference sequence). V lost 5 bases, J lost 3 bases, and 9 bases stayed unmatched. The CDR3 contains 15 residues. CDR3 DNA: TGTGCCTGGTCCGGGACTAGCGGTTCCTACTACGAGCAGTACTTC. Translated: CAWSGTSGSYYEQYF. Full variable domain (missing parts from reference TRBV30 and TRBJ2-7): SQTIHQWPATLVQPVGSPLSLECTVEGTSNPNLYWYRQAAGRGLQLLFYSVGIGQISSEVPQNLSASRPQDRQFILSSKKLLLSDSGFYLCAWSGTSGSYYEQYFGPGTRLTVT.

The genes are TRBV2 and TRBJ2-5; 11 nucleotides line up with TRBD2. The CDR3 covers 14 residues. CDR1 and CDR2 (germline): SNHLY, FYNNEI. J lost 7 bases, V lost 7 bases, and 8 bases had no gene match. DNA of the CDR3: TGTGCCAGCAACCGACTAGCGGGACCGGGGACCCAGTACTTC. Translating it yields CASNRLAGPGTQYF.

In this sample, this clone turned up a few times. This chain joins TRBV29-1 and TRBJ2-2, with D perhaps matching TRBD1 or TRBD2 (5 bases each). The CDR3 sequence is 14 residues long. With 6 bases removed from V and 4 bases from J, the gap between germline ends came to 15 bases. Germline CDR1 is SQVTM and CDR2 is ANQGSEA. The CDR3 bases are TGCAGCGTCTCCCGGGACGCCTCCACCGGGGAGCTGTTTTTT. This encodes CSVSRDASTGELFF.

V is TRBV7-9 and J is TRBJ2-7; tentative D call: TRBD2 (5 bases). The CDR3 contains 14 residues. Trimming cost V 8 bases and J 6 bases, with 20 bases left between them. Germline CDR1 SEHNR, CDR2 FQNEAQ (reference sequence). CDR3 residues: CASSPRSGKGEQYF. As DNA, the CDR3 is TGTGCCAGCTCCCCGCGGAGCGGTAAAGGCGAGCAGTACTTC.

This clone occurred a few times. Other DNA sequences of this sample code for an identical CDR3. The CDR3 DNA follows: TGCGCCAGCAGCTTGGGGACAGGGAACACTGAAGCTTTCTTT. Encoded protein: CASSLGTGNTEAFF. The chain combines TRBV5-1 with TRBJ1-1, with 7 positions matching TRBD1. This CDR3 comprises 14 residues. Germline CDR1 SGHRS, CDR2 YFSETQ. Trimming removed 0 bases from V and 1 base from J; junction bases left unmatched: 0. The full variable domain, in which reference TRBV5-1 and TRBJ1-1 provide the parts outside the CDR3, is KAGVTQTPRYLIKTRGQQVTLSCSPISGHRSVSWYQQTPGQGLQFLFEYFSETQRNKGNFPGRFSGRQFSNSRSEMNVSTLELGDSALYLCASSLGTGNTEAFFGQGTRLTVV.

This clone was counted between two and nine times. The chain joins TRBV5-1 to TRBJ2-3; D possibly corresponds to TRBD2 (5 bases). Germline CDR1 and CDR2: SGHRS and YFSETQ. The CDR3 runs to 14 residues. V dropped 9 bases and J dropped 4 bases, with 18 bases sitting between them. CDR3 DNA sequence: TGCGCCACCGGCCCGGGGAGCGGTGCAGATACGCAGTATTTT. It codes for CATGPGSGADTQYF.

The chain has TRBV4-2 and TRBJ1-1; TRBD1 agrees at 8 bases. The CDR3 sequence is 14 residues long. Per germline, CDR1 LGHNA and CDR2 YNFKEQ. Germline trimming cut 4 bases from V and 0 bases from J; bases unmatched to any gene: 1. This chain's CDR3 is CASSPDRVNTEAFF. The CDR3 DNA follows: TGTGCCAGCAGCCCGGACAGGGTGAACACTGAAGCTTTCTTT.

The genes are TRBV10-3 and TRBJ2-1, with D hard to call. CDR1 is ENHRY and CDR2 is SYGVKD in the germline V gene. V was pared by 3 bases and J by 5 bases, with 14 bases between. The CDR3 sequence is 15 residues long. CDR3 nucleotides: TGTGCCATCAGTGAATGGGGATTGAGTAACAATGAGCAGTTCTTC. It codes for CAISEWGLSNNEQFF.